The 19 T cell receptor beta chains below come from one sample, sequenced in a study of T cell responses to AZD1222 COVID-19 vaccine. Using immunoSEQ multiplex PCR, the repertoire was profiled, and TCRdb retains in-frame clones only, with some absent. The table shows some 130,000 clones, with approximately 90% occurring only once. Sequenced here: peripheral blood, sampled 28 days after the second AZD1222 dose. These receptor sequences come from an adult who received the AZD1222 COVID-19 vaccine.

The chain couples TRBV5-4 to TRBJ1-2, with D possibly TRBD1 on 5 matching bases. The CDR3 sequence is 15 residues long. Germline CDR1 SGHNT, CDR2 YYREEE (reference sequence). The V and J ends lost 0 bases and 0 bases respectively, with 9 bases between them. Here the CDR3 reads CASSLGSGSNYGYTF. The DNA of the CDR3 is TGTGCCAGCAGCTTGGGCTCAGGGTCTAACTATGGCTACACCTTC.

The gene calls are TRBV27 and TRBJ1-2; 9 bases fit TRBD1. The V gene's germline CDR1 is MNHEY and CDR2 SMNVEV (reference sequence). This CDR3 region has 19 residues. Trimming at V came to 6 bases and at J to 8 bases, leaving 25 bases not matched to a gene. CDR3 amino acids: CASRPQGLGQGLSSRGYTF. The CDR3 DNA reads TGTGCCAGCAGACCCCAGGGCCTGGGACAGGGTCTGTCGTCGCGGGGCTACACCTTC.

The V and J genes are TRBV9 and TRBJ2-7; tentative D call: TRBD1 (5 bases). The CDR3 spans 13 residues. Germline CDR1 SGDLS, CDR2 YYNGEE. The V end was cut by 1 base, the J end by 4 bases, with 9 bases between. DNA of the CDR3: TGTGCCAGCAGCGTATCGACAGCGTACGAGCAGTACTTC. Protein product: CASSVSTAYEQYF.

This chain links TRBV6-1 with TRBJ2-1, with 7 bases lining up with TRBD2. V lost 3 bases, J lost 9 bases, and 14 bases stayed unmatched. Per the germline V gene, CDR1 is MNHNS and CDR2 is SASEGT. CDR3 size: 16 residues. DNA of the CDR3: TGTGCCAGCAGTGATCGAGCGGGAAGCCAGGTGGGTGAGCAGTTCTTC. It translates to CASSDRAGSQVGEQFF.

The chain uses TRBV18 and TRBJ2-1; 8 nucleotides align to TRBD2. The CDR3 is 12 amino acids. The germline CDR1 and CDR2 sequences are KGHSH and LQKENI. After removal of 5 bases from V and 10 bases from J, the junction contained 4 bases not matched to a gene. As DNA, the CDR3 is TGTGCCAGCTCATCCCAGCGGGAGGAGCAGTTCTTC. Residues: CASSSQREEQFF.

The chain recombines TRBV6-5 with TRBJ1-1; the D is unclear. Per germline, CDR1 MNHEY and CDR2 SVGAGI. This CDR3 has 12 residues. V lost 4 bases and J lost 3, with 6 bases in between. CDR3 residues: CASSSRYTEAFF. For the CDR3, the DNA is TGTGCCAGCAGTTCCCGGTACACTGAAGCTTTCTTT.

This rearrangement joins TRBV6-5 to TRBJ2-6; D is ambiguous. Between the trimmed V and J ends, which lost 2 bases and 0 bases, there was a span of 8 bases. Germline loops: CDR1 MNHEY, CDR2 SVGAGI. This CDR3 region has 16 residues. CDR3 sequence reads: CASSYGRSSGANVLTF. CDR3 nucleotides: TGTGCCAGCAGTTACGGACGGAGCTCTGGGGCCAACGTCCTGACTTTC.

CDR3 residues: CASSRTGSAYEQYF. As DNA, the CDR3 is TGCGCCAGCAGCCGGACAGGGAGCGCCTACGAGCAGTACTTC. The chain combines TRBV4-1 with TRBJ2-7; TRBD1 agrees at 8 bases. Germline V CDR1 and CDR2: MGHRA, YSYEKL. This CDR3 spans 14 amino acids. The V segment lost 4 bases and the J segment 2 bases; nucleotides outside the gene matches: 4.

This rearrangement joins TRBV7-3 to TRBJ2-1, with 8 bases that match TRBD2. The germline V gene has CDR1 SGHTA and CDR2 FQGTGA. The CDR3 extends over 16 amino acids. With V trimmed by 4 bases and J by 4 bases, 9 bases remained unmatched. This chain's CDR3 is CASSSTPGTRYNEQFF. CDR3 in DNA: TGTGCCAGCAGCTCTACCCCCGGGACTAGATACAATGAGCAGTTCTTC.

This sequence joins TRBV15 and TRBJ2-5; TRBD2 might be the D (6 bases). The CDR3 sequence is 18 residues long. The V and J ends lost 0 bases and 5 bases respectively, with 22 bases between them. Germline lookup yields CDR1 LNHNV and CDR2 YYDKDF (reference sequence). CDR3: CATSRDGGSTDYFETQYF. The CDR3 nucleotides are TGTGCCACCAGCAGAGATGGAGGGTCGACAGATTACTTTGAGACCCAGTACTTC.

V is TRBV19 and J is TRBJ1-4, with D tentatively TRBD1 (5 bases). The V end was cut by 7 bases, the J end by 10 bases, with 22 bases between. Germline V gives CDR1 LNHDA, CDR2 SQIVND (reference sequence). CDR3 length: 15 residues. The CDR3 DNA follows: TGTGCCAGTACCGCTCCGGGGGAGTCGAACCGAAAACTGTTTTTT. Translation gives CASTAPGESNRKLFF.

The V call is TRBV7-9, the J call TRBJ1-2, with a possible D match to TRBD1 (6 bases). The CDR3 runs 15 residues. Germline V gene sequence: CDR1 SEHNR, CDR2 FQNEAQ (reference sequence). Trimming cost V 7 bases and J 4 bases, with 19 bases left between them. The CDR3 DNA is TGTGCCAGCACCCCCCCTACAGGGTCGGGCTATGGCTACACCTTC. Translating it yields CASTPPTGSGYGYTF.

The chain carries TRBV9 and TRBJ2-2; maybe TRBD2 (6 bases). Trimming took 4 bases from V and 4 from J, leaving 14 bases between them. The CDR3 runs to 15 residues. The germline CDR1 and CDR2 sequences are SGDLS and YYNGEE. The CDR3 loop reads CASSLLTSSTGELFF. CDR3 nucleotides: TGTGCCAGCAGCCTACTGACTAGTAGCACCGGGGAGCTGTTTTTT.

This chain joins TRBV10-3 and TRBJ2-1; 13 positions match TRBD2. Trimming at V came to 8 bases and at J to 7 bases, leaving 17 bases not matched to a gene. Germline lookup yields CDR1 ENHRY and CDR2 SYGVKD. This CDR3 has 18 amino acids. The CDR3 protein is CAIGGRDRTSGRENEQFF. CDR3 DNA sequence: TGTGCCATCGGGGGAAGGGACCGGACTAGCGGGAGAGAGAATGAGCAGTTCTTC.

This clone was observed once. This chain joins TRBV5-1 and TRBJ2-5; unclear D gene. CDR1 and CDR2 from the germline V gene are SGHRS and YFSETQ. CDR3 size: 14 residues. Between the trimmed V and J ends, which lost 1 base and 3 bases, there was a span of 10 bases. The CDR3: CASSLTDRKETQYF. The DNA for the CDR3 is TGCGCCAGCAGCTTGACAGATAGAAAAGAGACCCAGTACTTC.

The CDR3 bases are TGTGCCAGCTCACCACCTGCGGGCGGATCCTACAATGAGCAGTTCTTC. Its protein is CASSPPAGGSYNEQFF. The genes are TRBV18 and TRBJ2-1, with D perhaps TRBD2 (5 bases). Germline V gene data show CDR1 as KGHSH and CDR2 as LQKENI. V shed 0 bases and J shed 1 base, with 10 bases lying between them. This CDR3 is built from 16 residues.

The gene calls are TRBV7-8 and TRBJ2-3; weak D call: TRBD2 (6 bases). Per the germline V gene, CDR1 is SGHVS and CDR2 is FQNEAQ. The CDR3 spans 14 residues. Trimming stripped 5 bases from V and 14 bases from J, with 23 bases between. CDR3 in amino acids: CASSPLESGSPSYF. As DNA, the CDR3 is TGTGCCAGCAGCCCCCTGGAGAGCGGGTCACCATCGTATTTT.

The rearrangement uses TRBV29-1 and TRBJ2-2, with unresolved D. This CDR3 comprises 11 residues. The V end was cut by 7 bases, the J end by 5 bases, with 8 bases between. Germline V gives CDR1 SQVTM, CDR2 ANQGSEA. The CDR3 DNA reads TGCAGCGCCGGAGCGACCGGGGAGCTGTTTTTT. It codes for CSAGATGELFF.

The chain links TRBV3-1 (or the pseudogene TRBV3-2) to TRBJ1-5; D might be TRBD1 (5 bases). V dropped 6 bases and J dropped 7 bases, with 19 bases sitting between them. Germline V lookup: CDR1 LGHDT, CDR2 YNNKEL (reference sequence). The CDR3 sequence is 15 residues long. The CDR3 DNA reads TGTGCCAGCAGTTCCCGGGGCGGTCTCGGACAGCCCCAGCATTTT. The encoded protein is CASSSRGGLGQPQHF.